One and the same sample provided the 13 T cell receptor beta chains below, sequenced in a study of tumor and adjacent non-tumor tissue in lung cancer (dated by TCRdb to 2016 to 2019). Receptors were amplified or captured by multiplex PCR. Sequenced using an Illumina HiSeq 2500. Following protocols modified from ARM-PCR, the researchers constructed TCRbeta libraries through three rounds of nested PCR with primers (Table S4). TCRdb trimmed the raw reads at Q25, called clones with MiXCR and kept productive beta chains. Entries are consolidated by CDR3 protein sequence, retaining the most common genes and DNA. The sample yields fewer than 120,000 distinct CDR3 sequences; about 80% were counted once. Approximately 22% of the sample is held by the ten biggest clonotypes. RNA was extracted from bulk unsorted tissue and checked for quality with a NanoDrop ND-1000 and an Agilent 2100. Sequencing was done on a sample of lung tumor tissue. These receptors all come from a man aged 70-80 years with non-small cell lung cancer.

This rearrangement joins TRBV6-2 or TRBV6-3 to TRBJ2-7; 9 nucleotides match TRBD1. Per germline, CDR1 MNHEY and CDR2 SVGEGT. The CDR3 has 14 residues. The V segment lost 5 bases and the J segment 7 bases; nucleotides outside the gene matches: 9. In DNA form, the CDR3 reads TGTGCCAGCAGTCGGGGACAGGGCTCATATGAGCAGTACTTC. Its translation is CASSRGQGSYEQYF.

V usage is TRBV5-5 and J usage is TRBJ1-1; 7 nucleotides align to TRBD1. This CDR3 contains 14 residues. Per the germline V gene, CDR1 is SGHKS and CDR2 is YYEKEE (reference sequence). V lost 10 bases and J lost 3; bases outside the gene matches: 12. In DNA form, the CDR3 reads TGTGCCTGCACAGGACAGGTCCAGGACACTGAAGCTTTCTTT. It is translated as CACTGQVQDTEAFF.

The chain has TRBV6-2 or TRBV6-3 and TRBJ1-1; D is undetermined. This CDR3 has 14 amino acids. CDR1 is MNHEY and CDR2 is SVGEGT in the germline V gene. The DNA for the CDR3 is TGTACCAACAAGATAGAGGGTGCGTACACTGAAGCTTTCTTT. Translation: CTNKIEGAYTEAFF.

The chain employs TRBV11-2 and TRBJ2-5; D unclear. This CDR3 spans 15 amino acids. Germline V gene sequence: CDR1 SGHAT, CDR2 FQNNGV. The V and J ends lost 5 bases and 11 bases respectively, with 24 bases between them. For the CDR3, the DNA is TGTGCCAGCAGCCCCGTCGGGCTACTCCCAGAAACACAGTACTTC. This sequence encodes CASSPVGLLPETQYF. Variable domain in full (rest from reference TRBV11-2 and TRBJ2-5): EAGVAQSPRYKIIEKRQSVAFWCNPISGHATLYWYQQILGQGPKLLIQFQNNGVVDDSQLPKDRFSAERLKGVDSTLKIQPAKLEDSAVYLCASSPVGLLPETQYFGPGTRLLVL.

The rearrangement uses TRBV11-3 and TRBJ1-4; no definite D call. Per germline, CDR1 SGHNT and CDR2 YENEEA. The CDR3 runs 16 residues. V lost 1 base and J lost 14, with 23 bases in between. The CDR3 DNA is TGTGCCAGCAGCTTAGTAGGTGCAACGTCTAATGGAAAGCTGTTTTTT. Encoded protein: CASSLVGATSNGKLFF.

This clonotype was seen a handful of times. The rearrangement uses TRBV11-2 and TRBJ2-7; tentatively, D is TRBD1 (5 bases). Trimming pared 3 bases from V and 3 bases from J, leaving 9 bases between. This CDR3 has 13 residues. Looked up from germline, CDR1 is SGHAT and CDR2 is FQNNGV. In DNA, the CDR3 is TGTGCCAGCAGCTTCGGCCAGGGCTACGAGCAGTACTTC. This encodes CASSFGQGYEQYF.

This clonotype has only a few counts. This clone may be a read error of a much larger clone one base away. The chain is built from TRBV12-3 or TRBV12-4 and TRBJ1-1; unclear D gene. The CDR3 length is 15 residues. The V gene lost 5 bases and the J gene lost 0 bases, with 13 bases spanning the gap. The CDR3 DNA follows: TGTGCCAGCAGTCCTCAAATTGCCATGAACACTGAAGCTTTCTTT. It encodes CASSPQIAMNTEAFF.

This clonotype was seen once. A junction end diverges from the germline sequence, so it may reflect a read error. This sequence joins TRBV11-3 and TRBJ2-3; D is possibly TRBD2 (5 bases). Germline-derived CDR1 and CDR2 are SGHNT and YENEEA. The CDR3 has 15 amino acids. For the CDR3, the DNA is TGTGCCATCACCCGTCGGGAAGTAAGCATAGATGCGCAGTATTTT. This gives the protein CAITRREVSIDAQYF.

The chain uses TRBV29-1 and TRBJ1-1; tentatively, D is TRBD1 (5 bases). The germline V gene encodes CDR1 SQVTM and CDR2 ANQGSEA. Trimming removed 8 bases from V and 8 bases from J, with 18 bases in between. This CDR3 is 12 amino acids long. The CDR3 region has the DNA TGCAGCCCACTGGGCCAGGGCCTCGAAGCTTTCTTT. Translated: CSPLGQGLEAFF.

As for this clonotype: The CDR3 does not close with the conserved phenylalanine or tryptophan, likely indicating a read error. The chain has TRBV11-1 and TRBJ2-1; D possibly corresponds to TRBD1 (6 bases). The CDR3 has 14 amino acids. CDR1 is SGHAT and CDR2 is FQDESV in the germline V gene (reference sequence). The CDR3 reads CASSTQGTHNEQFY. The CDR3 DNA follows: TGTGCAAGCAGCACACAGGGAACCCACAATGAGCAGTTCTAC.

V is TRBV10-3 and J is TRBJ2-1, with D unclear. Germline loops: CDR1 ENHRY, CDR2 SYGVKD. V lost 3 bases, J lost 15 bases, and 27 bases lay in between. The CDR3 loop spans 16 amino acids. CDR3 nucleotide sequence: TGTGCCATCAGTGACTCATCCGGGTTCATACCTAACATACGGTTCTTC. Amino acids: CAISDSSGFIPNIRFF.

A note on this clonotype: An end of the junction differs from the germline gene, which may be a read error. The chain combines TRBV5-1 with TRBJ2-5, with TRBD2 matching 11 bases. The CDR3 consists of 13 residues. CDR1 SGHRS and CDR2 YFSETQ come from the germline V gene. The CDR3 DNA follows: TGCGCCAGCAGGACTAGCGGGAAGGAGGCCCAGAACTTC. It encodes CASRTSGKEAQNF. The full variable domain, completed using reference TRBV5-1 and TRBJ2-5, is KAGVTQTPRYLIKTRGQQVTLSCSPISGHRSVSWYQQTPGQGLQFLFEYFSETQRNKGNFPGRFSGRQFSNSRSEMNVSTLELGDSALYLCASRTSGKEAQNFGPGTRLLVL.

This clonotype was found a few times. The rearrangement joins TRBV6-2 or TRBV6-3 to TRBJ2-1; perhaps TRBD2 as D (6 bases). V was clipped by 5 bases and J by 12 bases, with 23 bases between them. This CDR3 contains 15 residues. Germline lookup yields CDR1 MNHEY and CDR2 SVGEGT. In nucleotides, the CDR3 is TGTGCCAGCAGTCCGCGACTAGGCAATACCAATACGCAGTTCTTC. Translating gives CASSPRLGNTNTQFF.